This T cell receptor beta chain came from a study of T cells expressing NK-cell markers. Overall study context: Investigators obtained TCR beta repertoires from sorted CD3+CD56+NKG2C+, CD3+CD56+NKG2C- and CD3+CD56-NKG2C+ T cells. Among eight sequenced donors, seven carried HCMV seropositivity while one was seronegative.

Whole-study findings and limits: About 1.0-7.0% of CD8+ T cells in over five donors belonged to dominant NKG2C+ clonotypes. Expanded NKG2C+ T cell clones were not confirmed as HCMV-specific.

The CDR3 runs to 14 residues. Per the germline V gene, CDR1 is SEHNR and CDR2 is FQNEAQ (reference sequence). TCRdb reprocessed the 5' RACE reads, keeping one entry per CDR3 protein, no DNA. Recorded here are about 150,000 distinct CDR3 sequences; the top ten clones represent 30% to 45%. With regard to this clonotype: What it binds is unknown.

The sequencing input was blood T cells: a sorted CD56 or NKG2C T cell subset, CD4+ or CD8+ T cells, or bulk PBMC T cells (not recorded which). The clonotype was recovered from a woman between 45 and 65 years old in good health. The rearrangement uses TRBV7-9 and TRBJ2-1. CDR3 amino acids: CASSLIDWTNEQFF.